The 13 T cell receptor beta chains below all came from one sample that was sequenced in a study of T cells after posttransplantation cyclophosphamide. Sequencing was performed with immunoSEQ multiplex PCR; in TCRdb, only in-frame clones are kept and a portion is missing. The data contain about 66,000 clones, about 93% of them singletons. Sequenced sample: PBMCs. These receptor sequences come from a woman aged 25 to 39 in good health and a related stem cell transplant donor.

The DNA of the CDR3 is TGTGCCAGCAGCTCTCGGACAGGGTCTGGAAACACCATATATTTT. It yields the protein CASSSRTGSGNTIYF. V is TRBV7-2 and J is TRBJ1-3, with TRBD1 matching 8 bases. The CDR3 is 15 residues long. CDR1 and CDR2 from the germline V gene are SGHTA and FQGNSA. With 4 bases clipped from V and 1 base from J, the junction kept 3 bases outside the gene matches.

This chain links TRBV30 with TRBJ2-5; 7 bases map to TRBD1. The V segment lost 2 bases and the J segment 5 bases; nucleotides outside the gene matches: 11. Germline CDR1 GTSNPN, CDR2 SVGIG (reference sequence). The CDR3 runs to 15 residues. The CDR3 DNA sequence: TGTGCCTGGAGTAAAAACCCCGACAGGGTTGAGACCCAGTACTTC. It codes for CAWSKNPDRVETQYF.

CDR3 residues: CAISETGGQSSYNSPLHF. The CDR3 bases are TGTGCCATCAGTGAGACTGGGGGACAAAGCTCCTATAATTCACCCCTCCACTTT. The gene calls are TRBV10-3 and TRBJ1-6; D may be TRBD1 (6 bases). CDR3 size: 18 residues. V was cut by 2 bases and J by 0 bases, with 14 bases left in between. Germline V lookup: CDR1 ENHRY, CDR2 SYGVKD.

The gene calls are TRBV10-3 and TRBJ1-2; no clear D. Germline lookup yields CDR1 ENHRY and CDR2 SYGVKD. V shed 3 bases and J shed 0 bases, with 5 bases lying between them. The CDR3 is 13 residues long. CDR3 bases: TGTGCCATCAGTGATAAAACTAACTATGGCTACACCTTC. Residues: CAISDKTNYGYTF.

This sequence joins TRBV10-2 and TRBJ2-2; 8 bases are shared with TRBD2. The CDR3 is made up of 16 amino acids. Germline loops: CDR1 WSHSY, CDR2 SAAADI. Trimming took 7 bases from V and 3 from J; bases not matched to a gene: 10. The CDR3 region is CASIFRGGPDTGELFF. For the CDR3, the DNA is TGCGCCAGCATTTTTCGGGGGGGGCCGGACACCGGGGAGCTGTTTTTT.

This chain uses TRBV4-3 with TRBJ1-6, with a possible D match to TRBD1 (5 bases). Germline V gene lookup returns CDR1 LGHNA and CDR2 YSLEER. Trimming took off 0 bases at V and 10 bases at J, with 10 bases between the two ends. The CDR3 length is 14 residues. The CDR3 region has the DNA TGCGCCAGCAGCCAAGAACCAGGGCGCTCACCCCTCCACTTT. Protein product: CASSQEPGRSPLHF.

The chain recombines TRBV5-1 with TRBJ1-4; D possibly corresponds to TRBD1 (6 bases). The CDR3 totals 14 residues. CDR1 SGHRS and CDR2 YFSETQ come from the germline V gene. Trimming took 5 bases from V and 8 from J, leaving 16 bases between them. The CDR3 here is CASRQDSPGEKLFF. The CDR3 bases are TGCGCCAGCAGACAGGACAGCCCAGGGGAAAAACTGTTTTTT.

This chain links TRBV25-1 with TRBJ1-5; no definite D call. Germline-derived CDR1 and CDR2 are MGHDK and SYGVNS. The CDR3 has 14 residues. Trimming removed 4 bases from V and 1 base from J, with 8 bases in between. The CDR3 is CASSVLGSNQPQHF. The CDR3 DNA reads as TGTGCCAGCAGTGTTCTGGGAAGCAATCAGCCCCAGCATTTT.

The CDR3 loop is CASSTPQGTANYGYTF. DNA for the CDR3: TGTGCCAGTAGTACCCCACAGGGCACAGCTAACTATGGCTACACCTTC. The rearrangement links TRBV19 to TRBJ1-2, with a weak D call TRBD1 (6 bases). The germline V and J ends were trimmed by 4 bases and 0 bases, with 15 bases remaining between them. The CDR3 contains 16 residues. Looked up from germline, CDR1 is LNHDA and CDR2 is SQIVND (reference sequence).

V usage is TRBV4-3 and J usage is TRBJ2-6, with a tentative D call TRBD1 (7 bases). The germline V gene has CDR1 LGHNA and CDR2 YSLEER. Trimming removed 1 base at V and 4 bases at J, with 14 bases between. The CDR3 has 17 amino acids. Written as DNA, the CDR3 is TGCGCCAGCAGCCAAGGACAGGGAGGATACGGGGCCAACGTCCTGACTTTC. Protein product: CASSQGQGGYGANVLTF.

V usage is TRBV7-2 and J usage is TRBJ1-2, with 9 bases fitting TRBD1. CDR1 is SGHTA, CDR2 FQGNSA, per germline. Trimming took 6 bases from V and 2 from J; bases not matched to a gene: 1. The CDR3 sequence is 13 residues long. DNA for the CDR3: TGTGCCAGCAGACAGGGGGCGAACTATGGCTACACCTTC. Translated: CASRQGANYGYTF.

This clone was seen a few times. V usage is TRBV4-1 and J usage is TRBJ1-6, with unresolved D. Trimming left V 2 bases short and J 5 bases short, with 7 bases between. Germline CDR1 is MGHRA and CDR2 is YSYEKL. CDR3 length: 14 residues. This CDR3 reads CASSQYTDNSPLHF. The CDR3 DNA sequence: TGCGCCAGCAGCCAATACACAGATAATTCACCCCTCCACTTT.

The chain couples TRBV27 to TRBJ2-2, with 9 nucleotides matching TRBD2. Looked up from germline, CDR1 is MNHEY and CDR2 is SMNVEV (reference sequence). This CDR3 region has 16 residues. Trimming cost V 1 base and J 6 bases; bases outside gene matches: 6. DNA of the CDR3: TGTGCCAGCAGTTTATGGTCCGGACTAGCGTCCGGGGAGCTGTTTTTT. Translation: CASSLWSGLASGELFF.